This T cell receptor (beta chain) originates from a study of T cell responses to AZD1222 COVID-19 vaccine. Repertoires were generated with immunoSEQ multiplex PCR, while TCRdb's copy carries only in-frame clones and drops some. The data show 240,000 or so clones, about 92% seen once. A few counts support this clone. V was clipped by 4 bases and J by 5 bases; unmatched bases: 5. The CDR3 has 15 residues. Germline V gives CDR1 MRHNA, CDR2 SNTAGT. The sequence came from an adult in good health. Sequenced here: peripheral blood, sampled on day 0 of AZD1222 vaccination. The gene calls are TRBV6-4 and TRBJ1-4, with 9 bases that match TRBD1. This CDR3 reads CASSGSGTGNEKLFF. The DNA of the CDR3 is TGTGCCAGCAGTGGATCCGGGACAGGGAATGAAAAACTGTTTTTT.